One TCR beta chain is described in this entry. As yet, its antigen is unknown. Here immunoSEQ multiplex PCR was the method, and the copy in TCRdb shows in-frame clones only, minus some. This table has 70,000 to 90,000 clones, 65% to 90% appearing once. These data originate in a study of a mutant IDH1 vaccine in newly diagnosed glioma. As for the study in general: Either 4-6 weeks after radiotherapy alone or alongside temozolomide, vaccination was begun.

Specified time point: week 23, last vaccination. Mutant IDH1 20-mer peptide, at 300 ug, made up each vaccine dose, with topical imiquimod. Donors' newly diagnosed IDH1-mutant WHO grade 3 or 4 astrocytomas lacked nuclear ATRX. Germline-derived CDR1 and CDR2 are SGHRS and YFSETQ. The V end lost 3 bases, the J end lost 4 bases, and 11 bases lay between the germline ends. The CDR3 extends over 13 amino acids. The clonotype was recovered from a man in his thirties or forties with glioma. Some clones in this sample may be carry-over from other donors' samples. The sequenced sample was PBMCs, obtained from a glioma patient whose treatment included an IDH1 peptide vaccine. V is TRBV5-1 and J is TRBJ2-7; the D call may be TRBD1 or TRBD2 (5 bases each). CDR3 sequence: CASSWGTGYEQYF. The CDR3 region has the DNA TGCGCCAGCAGCTGGGGGACGGGGTACGAGCAGTACTTC. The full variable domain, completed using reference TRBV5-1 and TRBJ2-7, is KAGVTQTPRYLIKTRGQQVTLSCSPISGHRSVSWYQQTPGQGLQFLFEYFSETQRNKGNFPGRFSGRQFSNSRSEMNVSTLELGDSALYLCASSWGTGYEQYFGPGTRLTVT.